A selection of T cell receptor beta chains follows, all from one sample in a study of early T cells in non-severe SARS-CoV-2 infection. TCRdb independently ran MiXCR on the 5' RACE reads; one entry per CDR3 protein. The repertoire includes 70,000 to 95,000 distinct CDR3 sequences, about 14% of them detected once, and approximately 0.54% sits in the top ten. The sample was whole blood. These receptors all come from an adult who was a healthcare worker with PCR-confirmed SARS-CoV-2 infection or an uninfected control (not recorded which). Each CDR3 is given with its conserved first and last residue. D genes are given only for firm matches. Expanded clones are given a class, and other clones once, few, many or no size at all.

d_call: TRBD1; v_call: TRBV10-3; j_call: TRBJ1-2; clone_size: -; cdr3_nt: TGTGCCATCAGTGGGGGACAGAACTATGGCTACACCTTC; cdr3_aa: CAISGGQNYGYTF
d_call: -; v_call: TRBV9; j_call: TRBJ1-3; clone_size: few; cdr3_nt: TGTGCCAGCAGCGTAGGAGGTTCAGGGAACTCTGGAAACACCATATATTTT; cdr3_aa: CASSVGGSGNSGNTIYF
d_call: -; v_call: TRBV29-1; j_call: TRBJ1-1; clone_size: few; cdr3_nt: TGCAGCGTTGCCCGGGTCACTGAAGCTTTCTTT; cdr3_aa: CSVARVTEAFF
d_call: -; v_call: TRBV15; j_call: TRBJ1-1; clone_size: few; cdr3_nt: TGTGCCACCAGCAGTGACAGGCACACTGAAGCTTTCTTT; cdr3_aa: CATSSDRHTEAFF
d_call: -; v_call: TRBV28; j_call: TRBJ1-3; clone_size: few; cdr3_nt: TGTGCCAGCAGTCAGCAGGGGAATGGAAACACCATATATTTT; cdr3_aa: CASSQQGNGNTIYF
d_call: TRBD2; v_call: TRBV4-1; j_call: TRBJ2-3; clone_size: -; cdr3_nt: TGCACCAGCAGCCAAGACGGGGGGACGGGGACAGATACGCAGTATTTT; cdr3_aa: CTSSQDGGTGTDTQYF
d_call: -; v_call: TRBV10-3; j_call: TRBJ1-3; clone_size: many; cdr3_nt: TGTGCCATGATGGACAGTAACTCTGGAAACACCATATATTTT; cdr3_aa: CAMMDSNSGNTIYF
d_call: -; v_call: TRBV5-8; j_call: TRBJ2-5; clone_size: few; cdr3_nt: TGTGCCAGCAGCTTGGGGCAGACTATAGTACAAGAGACCCAGTACTTC; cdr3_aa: CASSLGQTIVQETQYF
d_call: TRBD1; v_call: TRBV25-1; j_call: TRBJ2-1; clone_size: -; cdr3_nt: TGTGCCAGCAGTGAAGGAGTCAGGGGGCTCTACAATGAGCAGTTCTTC; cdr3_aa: CASSEGVRGLYNEQFF
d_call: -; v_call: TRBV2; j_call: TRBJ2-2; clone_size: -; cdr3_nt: TGTGCCAGCAAGCGTAGCGGACTTAACACCGGGGAGCTGTTTTTT; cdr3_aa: CASKRSGLNTGELFF
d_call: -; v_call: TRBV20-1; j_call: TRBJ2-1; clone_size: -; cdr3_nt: TGCAGTGCTGGGAAACTAGCAGGGGAGCAGTTCTTC; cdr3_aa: CSAGKLAGEQFF
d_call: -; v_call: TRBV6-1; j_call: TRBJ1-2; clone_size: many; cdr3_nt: TGTGCCAGCGTTGTCAGCCGATTCTATGGCTACACCTTC; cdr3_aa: CASVVSRFYGYTF
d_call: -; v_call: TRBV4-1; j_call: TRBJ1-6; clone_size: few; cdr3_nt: TGCGCCAGCAGACCGAGCGGGACGAACTATAATTCACCCCTCCACTTT; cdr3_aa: CASRPSGTNYNSPLHF
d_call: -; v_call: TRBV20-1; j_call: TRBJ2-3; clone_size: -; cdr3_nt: TGCAGTGCTAGAGGTGGGGGAGTTGGCACAGATACGCAGTATTTT; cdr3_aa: CSARGGGVGTDTQYF
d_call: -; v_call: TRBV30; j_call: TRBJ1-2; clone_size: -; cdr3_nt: TGTGCCTGGAGTGTAATGCAGGGGAACTATGGCTACACCTTC; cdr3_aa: CAWSVMQGNYGYTF
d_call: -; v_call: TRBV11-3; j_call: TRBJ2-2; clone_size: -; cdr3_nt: TGTGCCAGCAGCTTTTCAGGGGCGGACACCGGGGAGCTGTTTTTT; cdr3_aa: CASSFSGADTGELFF
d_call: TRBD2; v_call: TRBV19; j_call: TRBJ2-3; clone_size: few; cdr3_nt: TGTGCCAGTAGGGATTTCCTAGCGGGGCCACACACAGATACGCAGTATTTT; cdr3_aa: CASRDFLAGPHTDTQYF